These T cell receptor beta chains were read from a single sample in a study of T cell responses to AZD1222 COVID-19 vaccine. The protocol was immunoSEQ multiplex PCR, while the TCRdb copy is restricted to in-frame clones and leaves out a portion. This table holds about 150,000 clones, about 86% found once. The sample consisted of peripheral blood, taken on day 0 of MenACWY control vaccination. These receptors all come from an adult in good health. The CDR3 runs from the conserved cysteine through the conserved F or W.

CDR3	V	J
CASSLGVRETQYF	TRBV5-1	TRBJ2-5
CASRGRTTTYEQYF	TRBV2	TRBJ2-7
CASSLSLQGKGEKLFF	TRBV28	TRBJ1-4
CATSEPQGLHNEQFF	TRBV24-1	TRBJ2-1
CASSSTRADRDPREAFF	TRBV5-1	TRBJ1-1
CASSSLQGPRNTIYF	TRBV6-2/TRBV6-3	TRBJ1-3
CASRIRDTRGETQYF	TRBV28	TRBJ2-5
CASSLAGGEKLFF	TRBV7-2	TRBJ1-4
CASSLIGPNTEAFF	TRBV6-5	TRBJ1-1
CASSGVNSNQPQHF	TRBV19	TRBJ1-5
CASIERGGFTDTQYF	TRBV28	TRBJ2-3
CASSLGTGNTIYF	TRBV5-1	TRBJ1-3
CASSSRTDLTDTQYF	TRBV11-3	TRBJ2-3
CALRENTEAFF	TRBV25-1	TRBJ1-1
CASRGLAGTPAGELFF	TRBV7-9	TRBJ2-2
CASSQDKDGNYGYTF	TRBV4-2	TRBJ1-2
CASSLGRSLNTEAFF	TRBV5-6	TRBJ1-1
CASSVESGLGYGYTF	TRBV9	TRBJ1-2
CASSMPGYMLYF	TRBV12-3/TRBV12-4	TRBJ2-5
CASSPRQGAGELFF	TRBV7-9	TRBJ2-2
CASSPLSRSYNEQFF	TRBV7-2	TRBJ2-1
CASPQGQPYGYTF	TRBV30	TRBJ1-2
CASSPRLAGGTFVNTQYF	TRBV5-5	TRBJ2-3
CSVVEQGGAGELFF	TRBV29-1	TRBJ2-2
CASRRTEGNSPLHF	TRBV10-2	TRBJ1-6
CATSRQGGGYGYTF	TRBV14	TRBJ1-2
CASSPGGLEGEKLFF	TRBV10-2	TRBJ1-4
CASSDRWTVNTEAFF	TRBV6-1	TRBJ1-1
CASSLVETNSEQYF	TRBV7-8	TRBJ2-7
CASSYTDFKDTQYF	TRBV6-6	TRBJ2-3
CAGSGLERKGQRNYGYTF	TRBV5-4	TRBJ1-2
CASIQTVGQETQYF	TRBV6-5	TRBJ2-5
CASSLRWQGTEAFF	TRBV5-4	TRBJ1-1
CASSLTSPYEQYF	TRBV6-2/TRBV6-3	TRBJ2-7
CASSLDRSGNTIYF	TRBV7-2	TRBJ1-3
CASSLNRGPNFYNSYNEQFF	TRBV7-6	TRBJ2-1
CASRVTRDFVTEAFF	TRBV5-1	TRBJ1-1
CASYRSGRAIHEQYF	TRBV28	TRBJ2-7
CASSQALDTIYF	TRBV3-1/TRBV3-2	TRBJ1-3
CARRREGGAGAWENEQFF	TRBV5-1	TRBJ2-1
CATSESGGPGELFF	TRBV24-1	TRBJ2-2
CASSRDLNTGELFF	TRBV14	TRBJ2-2
CASSLGPAGVIDGELFF	TRBV7-2	TRBJ2-2
CASGSGGQTSTDTQYF	TRBV12-5	TRBJ2-3
CASRGQYTEAFF	TRBV28	TRBJ1-1
CSAWMNTEAFF	TRBV20-1	TRBJ1-1
CASSASRGATGRAFF	TRBV19	TRBJ1-1
CASSLGYGGGAIEFF	TRBV11-3	TRBJ2-1